Listed below are T cell receptor beta chains from one sample, sequenced in a study of OX40 agonist ivuxolimab in advanced cancers. Profiling relied on immunoSEQ multiplex PCR, and the TCRdb table lists in-frame clones only, not all of them. This repertoire shows about 70,000 clones, approximately 90% found once; its top ten account for around 8.2%. The sample was CD4+ or CD8+ T cells sorted from blood, taken in a trial of the OX40 agonist ivuxolimab. The receptor set was obtained from an adult with an advanced solid tumor such as melanoma, head and neck, liver or kidney cancer. The CDR3 runs from the conserved cysteine through the conserved F or W. The order of the fields is CDR3 protein, V gene, J gene.

CDR3: CASSRRGQGGYNEQFF
V: TRBV18
J: TRBJ2-1

CDR3: CASSRQGETQYF
V: TRBV5-4
J: TRBJ2-5

CDR3: CASRNAGANTGELFF
V: TRBV5-1
J: TRBJ2-2

CDR3: CASSPLGRPYEQYF
V: TRBV7-9
J: TRBJ2-7

CDR3: CSVAPRGSVNTEAFF
V: TRBV29-1
J: TRBJ1-1

CDR3: CASPSDPRGYGYTF
V: TRBV19
J: TRBJ1-2

CDR3: CATSRAYGQVDYGYTF
V: TRBV15
J: TRBJ1-2

CDR3: CASSLEVIGELFF
V: TRBV5-1
J: TRBJ2-2

CDR3: CASSSEGQANTEAFF
V: TRBV6-1
J: TRBJ1-1

CDR3: CATKPGPREKLFF
V: TRBV19
J: TRBJ1-4

CDR3: CASSQDTGPYGYTF
V: TRBV4-1
J: TRBJ1-2

CDR3: CASSSAPYEQYF
V: TRBV5-4
J: TRBJ2-7

CDR3: CSIVPNTEAFF
V: TRBV29-1
J: TRBJ1-1

CDR3: CASIWDQYNEQFF
V: TRBV2
J: TRBJ2-1

CDR3: CASSLRPWGGELFF
V: TRBV28
J: TRBJ2-2

CDR3: CASLLGRRNYGYTF
V: TRBV28
J: TRBJ1-2

CDR3: CASSPGRERATEAFF
V: TRBV18
J: TRBJ1-1

CDR3: CASGPGGRESTEAFF
V: TRBV5-1
J: TRBJ1-1

CDR3: CASNLGGGRSSNQPQHF
V: TRBV19
J: TRBJ1-5

CDR3: CASSTQGVSSYEQYF
V: TRBV28
J: TRBJ2-7